The 29 T cell receptor beta chains reported below all come from one sample, sequenced in a study of HIV-infected children after antiretroviral therapy interruption. Unique molecular identifiers were included in an RNA-based 3' RACE TCR library. MiXCR, run by TCRdb on the 3' RACE reads, gives a single entry per CDR3 protein. The sample lists tens of thousands of distinct CDR3 sequences, just over 6.5% occurring once. Treatment of the sample: PENTA 11 planned treatment interruption arm or continuous ART arm. This specimen was CD45RA+ CD4+ T cells from PBMCs, pooled from several time points, taken from a donor given antiretroviral therapy, either interrupted or continuous. Indicated subset: naive CD4+ CD45RA+ CD45RO- T cells. Every receptor here comes from a pool of human donors with HIV.

In this sample, this clonotype turned up many times. The chain links TRBV20-1 to TRBJ2-3, with TRBD2 matching 11 bases. J was trimmed by 3 bases and V by 6 bases; bases with no gene match: 8. This CDR3 has 15 residues. Germline V gene sequence: CDR1 DFQATT, CDR2 SNEGSKA (reference sequence). The CDR3 sequence: CSAETSGAMTDTQYF. In nucleotides, the CDR3 is TGCAGTGCGGAGACTAGCGGGGCTATGACAGATACGCAGTATTTT.

In regard to this clonotype: The conserved closing phenylalanine or tryptophan is absent in this CDR3, likely reflecting a read error. The CDR3 loop is CASSYRREAFL. Written as DNA, the CDR3 is TGTGCCAGCAGTTACAGGAGGGAAGCTTTCCTT. The V and J genes are TRBV6-2 or TRBV6-3 and TRBJ1-1; no reliable D call. Trimming removed 2 bases at V and 8 bases at J, with 6 bases between. The CDR3 extends over 11 amino acids. In germline, CDR1 is MNHEY, CDR2 SVGEGT.

This clonotype has a count of ten or more. One junction end does not reproduce the germline sequence, and a read error may be involved. This chain links TRBV23-1 with TRBJ1-3; D remains ambiguous. TRBV23-1 is an ORF; its function is uncertain. This CDR3 has 13 amino acids. The CDR3 bases are TGTGCCAGCAGTCCTCACTCTGGAAATACGCTCTATTTT. Translated, it gives CASSPHSGNTLYF.

The genes are TRBV5-1 and TRBJ1-1; tentatively, D is TRBD1 (5 bases). V lost 0 bases, J lost 4 bases, and 13 bases lay in between. CDR1 is SGHRS, CDR2 YFSETQ, per germline. The CDR3 is 15 amino acids. The DNA for the CDR3 is TGCGCCAGCAGCTTGGTTGTGCGGGGGACCACTGAAGCTTTCTTT. This encodes CASSLVVRGTTEAFF.

This clonotype was detected ten times or more. The chain is built from TRBV5-1 and TRBJ1-1, with 9 bases fitting TRBD1. The J segment lost 4 bases and the V segment lost 4 bases, leaving 14 bases of the junction unmatched. Germline V gene lookup returns CDR1 SGHRS and CDR2 YFSETQ. CDR3 length equals 17 residues. The CDR3 region has the DNA TGCGCCAGCAGCCCAAAGGACAGGGGTAATTGGGCCACTGAAGCTTTCTTT. Translating it yields CASSPKDRGNWATEAFF.

This clonotype has at least ten counts. The chain recombines TRBV28 with TRBJ2-1; D gene ambiguous. Germline V gene lookup returns CDR1 MDHEN and CDR2 SYDVKM. This CDR3 contains 13 residues. V lost 7 bases, J lost 1 base, and 8 bases lay in between. CDR3 sequence: CASMRISYNEQFF. The CDR3 DNA reads TGTGCCAGCATGAGGATATCCTACAATGAGCAGTTCTTC.

This clonotype was seen ten or more times. This chain links TRBV12-3 or TRBV12-4 with TRBJ1-4; no reliable D call. V lost 7 bases, J lost 4 bases, and 10 bases lay in between. CDR3 length: 13 amino acids. DNA of the CDR3: TGTGCCAGCACCCAAAGGGATAATGAAAAACTGTTTTTT. Amino acid sequence: CASTQRDNEKLFF.

This chain uses TRBV7-2 with TRBJ2-6; D is undetermined. The CDR3 has 15 residues. The germline V and J ends were trimmed by 1 base and 0 bases, with 4 bases remaining between them. Germline V gene sequence: CDR1 SGHTA, CDR2 FQGNSA. As DNA, the CDR3 is TGTGCCAGCAGCTTAGTGGACTCTGGGGCCAACGTCCTGACTTTC. It yields the protein CASSLVDSGANVLTF.

The sample holds a few counts of this clonotype. At one end, the junction sequence differs from germline, possibly due to a read error. The genes are TRBV6-6 and TRBJ2-5; perhaps D is TRBD1 or TRBD2 (6 bases each). The CDR3 spans 14 residues. Germline V CDR1 and CDR2: MNHNY, SVGAGI (reference sequence). CDR3 loop: CASGDRWGADTQYF. In nucleotides, the CDR3 is TGTGCCAGCGGTGATCGCTGGGGGGCAGACACCCAGTACTTT.

This clonotype was counted many times. The chain combines TRBV27 with TRBJ2-2; TRBD2 might be the D (6 bases). The CDR3 loop spans 14 amino acids. Germline CDR1 is MNHEY and CDR2 is SMNVEV (reference sequence). V lost 4 bases and J 7 bases, leaving 13 bases between the germline ends. The CDR3 sequence: CASSWDLPNGELFF. The CDR3 region has the DNA TGTGCCAGCAGTTGGGACTTACCCAACGGGGAGCTGTTTTTT.

This clonotype was recorded at least ten times. The chain joins TRBV20-1 to TRBJ2-1, with TRBD2 identical over 8 bases. V lost 3 bases and J lost 6; bases outside the gene matches: 10. Germline values: CDR1 DFQATT, CDR2 SNEGSKA (reference sequence). This CDR3 is 15 amino acids long. Here the CDR3 DNA reads TGCAGTGCTAGGGAAGGGGCTAGCGGGTCCAATGAGCAGTTCTTC. It translates to CSAREGASGSNEQFF.

This clonotype was seen at least ten times. V is TRBV20-1 and J is TRBJ1-2; TRBD1 might be the D (6 bases). The CDR3 has 12 amino acids. Germline CDR1 and CDR2: DFQATT and SNEGSKA (reference sequence). V lost 3 bases and J 6 bases, leaving 11 bases between the germline ends. Written as DNA, the CDR3 is TGCAGTGCTAGGGGGGGGCAGGATGGCTACACCTTC. Translated: CSARGGQDGYTF.

This clonotype occurred many times. The V call is TRBV12-3 or TRBV12-4, the J call TRBJ1-5; 7 nucleotides align to TRBD1. The CDR3 length is 15 residues. J lost 0 bases, V lost 6 bases, and 5 bases had no gene match. CDR3 sequence (DNA): TGTGCCAGCAGGGGGACAGAGTTTAGCAATCAGCCCCAGCATTTT. The encoded protein is CASRGTEFSNQPQHF.

This clonotype was seen at least ten times. This chain connects TRBV28 to TRBJ2-3, with 7 bases aligning to TRBD2. Germline lookup yields CDR1 MDHEN and CDR2 SYDVKM. The V and J ends lost 6 bases and 1 base, in that order; junction bases with no gene match: 10. The CDR3 sequence is 16 residues long. This CDR3 reads CASRPSKRGRTDTQYF. The DNA for the CDR3 is TGTGCCAGCAGACCCTCCAAGCGGGGCCGCACAGATACGCAGTATTTT.

This clonotype was seen only a few times. The rearrangement uses TRBV7-2 and TRBJ2-2, with 12 nucleotides matching TRBD2. The CDR3 consists of 17 residues. V was pared by 1 base and J by 7 bases, with 7 bases of the junction left unmatched. The germline CDR1 and CDR2 sequences are SGHTA and FQGNSA. The DNA for the CDR3 is TGTGCCAGCAGCTTAGAGCTAGCGGGAGGGCATGTCGGGGAGCTGTTTTTT. It encodes CASSLELAGGHVGELFF.

This clonotype was recorded many times. This chain connects TRBV28 to TRBJ2-3, with D unresolved. The germline V gene has CDR1 MDHEN and CDR2 SYDVKM. V lost 7 bases and J 5 bases, leaving 16 bases between the germline ends. The CDR3 spans 14 residues. The CDR3 DNA follows: TGTGCCAGCACCCCCCAACGGGTGGGAGATACGCAGTATTTT. It encodes CASTPQRVGDTQYF.

The CDR3 sequence is CSASQDSYNEQFF. The CDR3 DNA reads as TGCAGTGCTAGCCAGGACAGTTACAATGAGCAGTTCTTC. The chain employs TRBV20-1 and TRBJ2-1, with D tentatively TRBD1 (6 bases). From germline, CDR1 is DFQATT and CDR2 SNEGSKA (reference sequence). This CDR3 is built from 13 residues. V was trimmed by 3 bases and J by 4 bases, leaving 10 bases between them.

This clonotype was counted many times. The chain joins TRBV5-4 to TRBJ2-3, with a possible D match to TRBD1 (6 bases). This CDR3 is built from 16 residues. V gave up 1 base and J gave up 0 bases, with 12 bases separating them. Germline lookup yields CDR1 SGHNT and CDR2 YYREEE (reference sequence). The CDR3: CASSLPGTPSTDTQYF. CDR3 DNA: TGTGCCAGCAGCTTGCCCGGGACACCAAGCACAGATACGCAGTATTTT.

The V and J genes are TRBV25-1 and TRBJ1-3; D remains unclear. The CDR3 contains 14 residues. The V gene's germline CDR1 is MGHDK and CDR2 SYGVNS. The germline V and J ends were trimmed by 4 bases and 0 bases, with 7 bases remaining between them. In DNA, the CDR3 is TGTGCCAGCAGTGTCGCAGGCTCTGGAAACACCATATATTTT. This encodes CASSVAGSGNTIYF.

This clonotype was seen many times. This CDR3 is CSVDGLTLYNEQFF. CDR3 in DNA: TGCAGCGTTGACGGACTTACCCTTTACAATGAGCAGTTCTTC. This chain connects TRBV29-1 to TRBJ2-1; D is perhaps TRBD2 (5 bases). The CDR3 extends over 14 amino acids. The germline V gene has CDR1 SQVTM and CDR2 ANQGSEA. V lost 3 bases and J 4 bases, leaving 13 bases between the germline ends.

This clonotype has ten or more counts. V and J are TRBV12-3 or TRBV12-4 and TRBJ2-2; D is uncertain. This CDR3 is built from 17 residues. With 3 bases removed from V and 0 bases from J, the gap between germline ends came to 14 bases. The CDR3 sequence: CASSFQRLLPNTGELFF. For the CDR3, the DNA is TGTGCCAGCAGTTTTCAGCGACTCCTTCCGAACACCGGGGAGCTGTTTTTT.

This chain links TRBV28 with TRBJ2-7; 14 bases map to TRBD2. This CDR3 contains 15 residues. Per germline, CDR1 MDHEN and CDR2 SYDVKM. V shed 5 bases and J 3 bases; nucleotides not matched to a gene: 3. The CDR3 coding sequence is TGTGCCAGCAGTCTGGGACTAGCGGGGGTCTACGAGCAGTACTTC. Protein product: CASSLGLAGVYEQYF.

This clonotype was counted between two and nine times. This chain links TRBV28 with TRBJ2-7; the match to TRBD2 covers 12 bases. V gave up 5 bases and J gave up 6 bases; unmatched junction bases: 14. The germline V gene has CDR1 MDHEN and CDR2 SYDVKM. The CDR3 loop spans 17 amino acids. CDR3 sequence reads: CASSPFLAGGPQGEQYF. The CDR3, as DNA: TGTGCCAGCAGTCCGTTTCTAGCGGGAGGGCCTCAGGGCGAGCAGTACTTC.

This clonotype came up many times. The gene calls are TRBV6-6 and TRBJ2-7; D tentatively fits TRBD1 or TRBD2 (5 bases each). The germline V gene encodes CDR1 MNHNY and CDR2 SVGAGI (reference sequence). V dropped 3 bases and J dropped 5 bases, with 8 bases sitting between them. The CDR3 is 12 amino acids. This CDR3 is CASSYQGDEQYF. CDR3 DNA sequence: TGTGCCAGCAGTTATCAGGGAGACGAGCAGTACTTC.

Judged by abundance, this clonotype is medium-sized. The CDR3 is CAVLRDRGSLEEKLFF. The CDR3 DNA reads as TGTGCCGTGTTAAGGGACAGGGGGAGTTTGGAAGAAAAACTGTTTTTT. J is TRBJ1-4 and V is TRBV19; 11 nucleotides agree with TRBD1. CDR1 and CDR2 (germline): LNHDA, SQIVND (reference sequence). The CDR3 runs to 16 residues. After removal of 11 bases from V and 8 bases from J, the junction contained 16 bases not matched to a gene.

The J gene is TRBJ2-5, the V gene TRBV5-4; the D is unclear. The CDR3 has 16 residues. Trimming left V 7 bases short and J 3 bases short, with 22 bases between. CDR1 SGHNT and CDR2 YYREEE come from the germline V gene (reference sequence). The CDR3 DNA is TGTGCCAGCGGACCGCCGGGTAGGCCTGGAAAAGAGACCCAGTACTTC. It specifies CASGPPGRPGKETQYF.

The rearrangement links TRBV19 to TRBJ2-5, with TRBD1 matching 8 bases. The J segment lost 1 base and the V segment lost 5 bases, leaving 9 bases of the junction unmatched. The CDR3 runs to 16 residues. Germline values: CDR1 LNHDA, CDR2 SQIVND (reference sequence). CDR3 in amino acids: CASSLGQGWRQETQYF. Written as DNA, the CDR3 is TGTGCCAGTAGTCTAGGACAGGGCTGGCGCCAAGAGACCCAGTACTTC.

The genes are TRBV5-1 and TRBJ1-3, with D perhaps TRBD1 (5 bases). CDR3 size: 13 residues. Per the germline V gene, CDR1 is SGHRS and CDR2 is YFSETQ. V dropped 7 bases and J dropped 1 base, with 9 bases sitting between them. The CDR3 region is CASRQISGNTIYF. CDR3 coding DNA: TGCGCCAGCCGACAGATTTCTGGAAACACCATATATTTT. Full variable domain (remainder filled in from reference TRBV5-1 and TRBJ1-3): KAGVTQTPRYLIKTRGQQVTLSCSPISGHRSVSWYQQTPGQGLQFLFEYFSETQRNKGNFPGRFSGRQFSNSRSEMNVSTLELGDSALYLCASRQISGNTIYFGEGSWLTVV.

This chain uses TRBV20-1 with TRBJ1-5, with 7 bases matching TRBD1. This CDR3 is 14 amino acids long. The V gene's germline CDR1 is DFQATT and CDR2 SNEGSKA (reference sequence). The ends lost 5 bases at V and 1 base at J; junction bases unmatched: 5. The CDR3 coding sequence is TGCAGTGCTTCGACAGGGACGAGCAATCAGCCCCAGCATTTT. It is translated as CSASTGTSNQPQHF.